Here is one T cell receptor (beta chain) with its context. The antigen is unknown. Germline and junction disagree at one end, which may indicate a read error. CDR1 is SEHNR, CDR2 FQNEAQ, per germline (reference sequence). The CDR3 loop spans 12 amino acids. These data are taken from a study of cytomegalovirus exposure and HLA in healthy donors. Study conclusions and caveats: There were several of the most significant clusters that appeared linked to common viral pathogens in a later analysis. Confirmation was obtained in vitro that a few CMV-associated chains are specific for CMV antigens.

Primers included in the PCR were 60 Vbeta and 13 Jbeta primers. Sequencing used immunoSEQ multiplex PCR; TCRdb keeps in-frame clones, though not all of them. In the table there are about 59,000 clones, 65% to 75% of which are singletons. The source of this sequence is a man aged 30 to 45 in good health and CMV-seropositive. Specimen: PBMCs. The chain employs TRBV7-9 and TRBJ1-1; D call uncertain. In DNA form, the CDR3 reads TGTTCCAGCAGCTTCGAGAGGTCTGAAGCTTTCTTT. Translated, it gives CSSSFERSEAFF.